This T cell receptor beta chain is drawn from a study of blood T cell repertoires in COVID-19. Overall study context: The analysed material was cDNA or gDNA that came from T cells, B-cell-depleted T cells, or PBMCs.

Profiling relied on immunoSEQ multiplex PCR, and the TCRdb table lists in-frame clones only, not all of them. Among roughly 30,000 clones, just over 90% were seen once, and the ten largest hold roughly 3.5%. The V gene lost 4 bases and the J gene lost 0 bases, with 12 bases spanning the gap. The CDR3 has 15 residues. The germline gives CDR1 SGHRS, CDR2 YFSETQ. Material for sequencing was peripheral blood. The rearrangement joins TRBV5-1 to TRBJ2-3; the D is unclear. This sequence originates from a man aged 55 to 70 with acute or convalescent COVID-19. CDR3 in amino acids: CASSMGSTSTDTQYF. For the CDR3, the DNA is TGCGCCAGCAGCATGGGATCGACTAGCACAGATACGCAGTATTTT.